One and the same sample provided the 25 T cell receptor beta chains below, sequenced in a study of blood T cells in healthy people across ages. Using a J-beta primer mix together with a sample-barcoded 5' primer, a second PCR was run for about 6 to 11 cycles. Each CDR3 protein gets one entry after TCRdb re-called the 5' RACE reads with MiXCR. The sample gives fewer than 800,000 distinct CDR3 sequences, approximately 21% of which show up once; 3.6% is in the top ten. Input material: blood. The source of these receptors is a man aged 65-85 years in good health.

This clonotype has just a few counts. The junction departs from germline at one end; a sequencing error may be responsible. This sequence joins TRBV5-5 and TRBJ1-5; 9 positions agree with TRBD1. This CDR3 has 18 residues. Germline values: CDR1 SGHKS, CDR2 YYEKEE (reference sequence). Here the CDR3 DNA reads TGTGTCAGCAGCTTGGCTGCAGGGACAGGGCATAGCAATCAGCCCCAGCATTTT. It is translated as CVSSLAAGTGHSNQPQHF.

The chain uses TRBV20-1 and TRBJ2-4; unclear D gene. There are 15 residues in the CDR3. Trimming stripped 6 bases from V and 3 bases from J, with 18 bases between. The V gene's germline CDR1 is DFQATT and CDR2 SNEGSKA (reference sequence). The CDR3 nucleotides read TGCAGTGCCATAGGATGGGGTCTCGTCAAAAACATTCAGTACTTC. As protein: CSAIGWGLVKNIQYF.

The chain links TRBV27 to TRBJ2-5; 8 bases match TRBD2. The DNA end is a closer match to TRBJ2-1, so the J assignment may be wrong. CDR3 size: 13 residues. Germline CDR1 reads MNHEY; CDR2 reads SMNVEV (reference sequence). CDR3 loop: CASSLRGGHEQFF. For the CDR3, the DNA is TGTGCCAGCAGTTTACGGGGGGGCCATGAGCAGTTCTTC.

This chain links TRBV18 with TRBJ2-1, with D unresolved. Trimming took 3 bases from V and 2 from J, leaving 8 bases between them. The CDR3 has 14 amino acids. CDR1 KGHSH and CDR2 LQKENI come from the germline V gene. CDR3 nucleotide sequence: TGTGCCAGCTCACCGAACTGGACCTACAATGAGCAGTTCTTC. As protein: CASSPNWTYNEQFF.

The gene calls are TRBV6-2 or TRBV6-3 and TRBJ2-1; D gene ambiguous. This CDR3 region has 11 residues. Germline CDR1 and CDR2: MNHEY and SVGEGT. Trimming shortened V by 7 bases and J by 15 bases, and 16 bases separated the two germline ends. The CDR3 region is CASTQAALAFF. The CDR3 DNA is TGTGCCAGCACCCAGGCAGCGTTGGCGTTCTTC.

The chain joins TRBV2 to TRBJ2-7, with D perhaps TRBD1 (8 bases). V gave up 4 bases and J gave up 3 bases, with 13 bases separating them. This CDR3 has 14 residues. Looked up from germline, CDR1 is SNHLY and CDR2 is FYNNEI. This chain's CDR3 is CASSAQGEGYEQYF. DNA for the CDR3: TGTGCCAGCAGTGCACAGGGGGAGGGCTACGAGCAGTACTTC.

V is TRBV20-1 and J is TRBJ2-1, with 9 bases lining up with TRBD2. This CDR3 has 14 amino acids. Germline V gene lookup returns CDR1 DFQATT and CDR2 SNEGSKA (reference sequence). The trim removed 3 bases at V and 7 bases at J, leaving 7 bases unmatched. The CDR3 bases are TGCAGTGCTAGGGCTAGCGGGACGTTAAATGAGCAGTTCTTC. This sequence encodes CSARASGTLNEQFF.

The V gene is TRBV5-1, the J gene TRBJ2-3, with D uncertain. The CDR3 totals 12 residues. CDR1 SGHRS and CDR2 YFSETQ come from the germline V gene. Trimming shortened V by 4 bases and J by 3 bases, and 6 bases separated the two germline ends. CDR3 in DNA: TGCGCCAGCAGCACAGAAACAGATACGCAGTATTTT. Residues: CASSTETDTQYF.

This clonotype was observed a few times. This chain joins TRBV28 and TRBJ2-2; the match to TRBD2 covers 10 bases. Looked up from germline, CDR1 is MDHEN and CDR2 is SYDVKM. V trimming: 4 bases; J trimming: 1 base; junction bases outside the gene matches: 9. This CDR3 has 18 residues. CDR3 loop: CASSSLLAGEKNTGELFF. The CDR3 DNA follows: TGTGCCAGCAGTTCTCTGCTAGCGGGAGAAAAGAACACCGGGGAGCTGTTTTTT.

The chain couples TRBV19 to TRBJ1-4; TRBD1 matches at 7 bases. Per the germline V gene, CDR1 is LNHDA and CDR2 is SQIVND (reference sequence). The CDR3 totals 15 residues. V was clipped by 2 bases and J by 8 bases; unmatched bases: 8. Written as DNA, the CDR3 is TGTGCCAGTAGTATACCGGCAGGGGGGGGAGAAAAACTGTTTTTT. Translating gives CASSIPAGGGEKLFF.

This clonotype was detected once. This chain uses TRBV19 with TRBJ2-1, with D hard to call. The V end lost 1 base, the J end lost 0 bases, and 13 bases lay between the germline ends. The germline gives CDR1 LNHDA, CDR2 SQIVND (reference sequence). CDR3 length equals 17 residues. CDR3 in DNA: TGTGCCAGTAGTATAGCCCAATTAGGCAGCTCCTACAATGAGCAGTTCTTC. Translating it yields CASSIAQLGSSYNEQFF. Using reference TRBV19 and TRBJ2-1 for the parts outside the CDR3, the full variable domain is DGGITQSPKYLFRKEGQNVTLSCEQNLNHDAMYWYRQDPGQGLRLIYYSQIVNDFQKGDIAEGYSVSREKKESFPLTVTSAQKNPTAFYLCASSIAQLGSSYNEQFFGPGTRLTVL.

This clonotype was observed a few times. The chain is built from TRBV4-1 and TRBJ1-5; the D gene is possibly TRBD1 (5 bases). Trimming removed 3 bases at V and 0 bases at J, with 15 bases between. This CDR3 has 17 amino acids. In germline, CDR1 is MGHRA, CDR2 YSYEKL. The CDR3 sequence is CASSQAGVGDSNQPQHF. In DNA, the CDR3 is TGCGCCAGCAGCCAGGCCGGGGTAGGGGATAGCAATCAGCCCCAGCATTTT.

The CDR3 loop is CASTPGSGDTQYF. CDR3 sequence (DNA): TGCGCCAGCACCCCGGGCTCGGGAGATACGCAGTATTTT. This rearrangement joins TRBV5-1 to TRBJ2-3; no definite D call. Trimming removed 6 bases at V and 5 bases at J, with 13 bases between. The CDR3 length is 13 residues. Germline V gene data show CDR1 as SGHRS and CDR2 as YFSETQ.

A few counts support this clonotype. The chain couples TRBV29-1 to TRBJ1-5; a possible D gene is TRBD1 (5 bases). The V end was cut by 7 bases, the J end by 4 bases, with 20 bases between. In germline, CDR1 is SQVTM, CDR2 ANQGSEA. This CDR3 spans 15 amino acids. CDR3 bases: TGCAGCGGGCGGAAAGGGGCTGTTCGGAATCAGCCCCAGCATTTT. Amino acid sequence: CSGRKGAVRNQPQHF.

This clonotype was seen repeatedly, ten times or more. This sequence joins TRBV10-2 and TRBJ1-5, with D hard to call. Per germline, CDR1 WSHSY and CDR2 SAAADI. The CDR3 is 13 amino acids. V lost 3 bases and J lost 2, with 5 bases in between. The CDR3 spells CASSENGNQPQHF. In DNA, the CDR3 is TGCGCCAGCAGTGAAAATGGCAATCAGCCCCAGCATTTT.

This chain uses TRBV19 with TRBJ2-1; maybe TRBD2 (7 bases). Deletions cut 10 bases from V and 4 bases from J, with 17 bases between. This CDR3 spans 14 amino acids. Germline assignment: CDR1 LNHDA and CDR2 SQIVND (reference sequence). The CDR3 region is CATRGEGLYNEQFF. The CDR3 region has the DNA TGTGCCACGAGGGGGGAGGGCCTTTACAATGAGCAGTTCTTC. Full variable domain (remainder filled in from reference TRBV19 and TRBJ2-1): DGGITQSPKYLFRKEGQNVTLSCEQNLNHDAMYWYRQDPGQGLRLIYYSQIVNDFQKGDIAEGYSVSREKKESFPLTVTSAQKNPTAFYLCATRGEGLYNEQFFGPGTRLTVL.

The rearrangement uses TRBV7-2 and TRBJ1-3; maybe TRBD1 (5 bases). The germline V and J ends were trimmed by 7 bases and 0 bases, with 13 bases remaining between them. Germline CDR1 reads SGHTA; CDR2 reads FQGNSA. The CDR3 loop spans 15 amino acids. Here the CDR3 reads CASTPGGYSGNTIYF. The DNA of the CDR3 is TGTGCCAGCACCCCGGGGGGGTACTCTGGAAACACCATATATTTT.

The table lists this clonotype with a few counts. V is TRBV2 and J is TRBJ2-3; 8 bases are shared with TRBD2. J gave up 2 bases and V 4 bases, and 5 bases lay outside the gene matches. The CDR3 extends over 15 amino acids. Germline V gene data show CDR1 as SNHLY and CDR2 as FYNNEI. CDR3 DNA: TGTGCCAGCAGTGCCCAAGCGGGAGACACAGATACGCAGTATTTT. It yields the protein CASSAQAGDTDTQYF.

This clonotype came up a few times. The chain combines TRBV29-1 with TRBJ2-7; D is possibly TRBD1 (7 bases). This CDR3 region has 14 residues. V was pared by 7 bases and J by 2 bases, with 18 bases between. Germline assignment: CDR1 SQVTM and CDR2 ANQGSEA. Here the CDR3 reads CSAAAAGGPYEQYF. Here the CDR3 DNA reads TGCAGCGCAGCAGCGGCAGGGGGGCCCTACGAGCAGTACTTC.

This clonotype has more than one count but fewer than ten. The V and J genes are TRBV20-1 and TRBJ2-1; 8 nucleotides align to TRBD1. The ends lost 3 bases at V and 5 bases at J; junction bases unmatched: 9. The germline V gene encodes CDR1 DFQATT and CDR2 SNEGSKA (reference sequence). The CDR3 has 15 amino acids. CDR3 DNA: TGCAGTGCTAGTGACAGGGGAGAGCACCACAATGAGCAGTTCTTC. It encodes CSASDRGEHHNEQFF.

This clonotype has ten or more counts. This chain uses TRBV12-3 or TRBV12-4 with TRBJ2-1, with D possibly being TRBD2 (5 bases). Deletions cut 6 bases from V and 2 bases from J, with 8 bases between. The CDR3 is made up of 13 amino acids. In DNA, the CDR3 is TGTGCCAGCAGCTTCGGGGCCTACAATGAGCAGTTCTTC. This translates into CASSFGAYNEQFF.

In its sample, this clonotype was seen a few times. The rearrangement uses TRBV20-1 and TRBJ2-3, with 10 bases aligning to TRBD2. Per the germline V gene, CDR1 is DFQATT and CDR2 is SNEGSKA (reference sequence). V lost 1 base to trimming and J lost 2 bases; unmatched junction nucleotides: 12. The CDR3 is made up of 18 amino acids. The CDR3 spells CSARALAGVGLDTDTQYF. As DNA, the CDR3 is TGCAGTGCTAGAGCGCTAGCGGGAGTTGGGTTAGACACAGATACGCAGTATTTT.

This clonotype came up a few times. This chain joins TRBV6-2 or TRBV6-3 and TRBJ2-5, with D possibly called TRBD1 or TRBD2 (5 bases each). The CDR3 is made up of 17 amino acids. Germline loops: CDR1 MNHEY, CDR2 SVGEGT. V shed 0 bases and J shed 3 bases, with 17 bases lying between them. CDR3 sequence: CASSYSQGPTKKETQYF. CDR3 nucleotide sequence: TGTGCCAGCAGTTACTCCCAGGGACCAACGAAAAAAGAGACCCAGTACTTC.

V and J are TRBV15 and TRBJ1-1; D unclear. The CDR3 is made up of 12 amino acids. Trimming took off 8 bases at V and 1 base at J, with 8 bases between the two ends. CDR1 and CDR2 (germline): LNHNV, YYDKDF (reference sequence). Here the CDR3 DNA reads TGTGCCACCGGGCAGGCGAACACTGAAGCTTTCTTT. Translation: CATGQANTEAFF.

The CDR3, as DNA: TGTGCCAGCAGCACAGGGGGACCTCCAAGGACTGAAGCTTTCTTT. Translating gives CASSTGGPPRTEAFF. This chain joins TRBV7-2 and TRBJ1-1; 8 positions match TRBD1. This CDR3 is 15 amino acids long. The V gene's germline CDR1 is SGHTA and CDR2 FQGNSA. J was trimmed by 5 bases and V by 5 bases; bases with no gene match: 10.